The next 20 T cell receptor beta chains were all read from a single sample in a study of blood T cells in healthy people across ages. Using a J-beta primer mix together with a sample-barcoded 5' primer, a second PCR was run for roughly 7 to 11 cycles. TCRdb independently ran MiXCR on the 5' RACE reads; one entry per CDR3 protein. Of more than 800,000 distinct CDR3 sequences listed, under 55% are singletons. The sample consisted of blood. These receptors came from a woman aged 55-70 years in good health.

This rearrangement joins TRBV28 to TRBJ1-4, with D hard to call. CDR1 is MDHEN and CDR2 is SYDVKM in the germline V gene. V was clipped by 7 bases and J by 4 bases, with 10 bases between them. There are 13 residues in the CDR3. Written as DNA, the CDR3 is TGTGCCAGCATGCAACATCGTAATGAAAAACTGTTTTTT. Translation: CASMQHRNEKLFF.

The chain carries TRBV5-1 and TRBJ1-1; 10 nucleotides align to TRBD1. V lost 3 bases, J lost 0 bases, and 2 bases stayed unmatched. This CDR3 is built from 15 residues. The germline CDR1 and CDR2 sequences are SGHRS and YFSETQ. The CDR3 is CASSSGQGVNTEAFF. The DNA of the CDR3 is TGCGCCAGCAGCTCTGGACAGGGGGTGAACACTGAAGCTTTCTTT.

V gene TRBV9 combines with J gene TRBJ2-3; 15 nucleotides match TRBD2. Germline CDR1 and CDR2: SGDLS and YYNGEE. V gave up 4 bases and J gave up 11 bases; unmatched junction bases: 8. This CDR3 is 15 amino acids long. The CDR3 DNA reads as TGTGCCAGCAGCCCCCCGGGACTAGCGGGAGGTGTGCAGTATTTT. As protein: CASSPPGLAGGVQYF.

This clonotype was observed a few times. The gene calls are TRBV10-3 and TRBJ2-4, with D possibly being TRBD1 (5 bases). The DNA end lines up better with TRBJ2-7; the J call may be wrong. The germline V gene encodes CDR1 ENHRY and CDR2 SYGVKD. There are 14 residues in the CDR3. The DNA for the CDR3 is TGTGCCATCGGCACAGGTTCCCTCGTCGACGAGCAGTACTTC. This translates into CAIGTGSLVDEQYF.

About this clonotype itself: A read error may account for a junction end that differs from germline. V gene TRBV20-1 combines with J gene TRBJ2-5; D not certain. The germline V gene encodes CDR1 DFQATT and CDR2 SNEGSKA (reference sequence). There are 16 residues in the CDR3. CDR3 coding DNA: TGCGGTGCCCCCCCTGCCCGTGGTTTACGGCAAGAGACCCAGTACTTC. It translates to CGAPPARGLRQETQYF.

The sample holds many counts of this clonotype. The gene calls are TRBV20-1 and TRBJ2-7; 11 bases map to TRBD2. CDR1 and CDR2 (germline): DFQATT, SNEGSKA (reference sequence). V shed 0 bases and J 0 bases; nucleotides not matched to a gene: 1. CDR3 size: 15 residues. CDR3 in DNA: TGCAGTGCTAGAGATGGGACTAGCGGCTCCTACGAGCAGTACTTC. It is translated as CSARDGTSGSYEQYF.

CDR3 in amino acids: CASSSGGLAYEQYF. CDR3 DNA: TGTGCCAGCAGTTCGGGGGGACTAGCCTACGAGCAGTACTTC. The chain combines TRBV6-2 or TRBV6-3 with TRBJ2-7; 8 bases match TRBD2. Per the germline V gene, CDR1 is MNHEY and CDR2 is SVGEGT. CDR3 length: 14 amino acids. V was clipped by 4 bases and J by 2 bases; unmatched bases: 4.

The chain combines TRBV11-2 with TRBJ2-3; TRBD2 matches at 8 bases. The CDR3 covers 16 residues. Germline CDR1 SGHAT, CDR2 FQNNGV. V shed 4 bases, J shed 0 bases, and the junction held 6 bases outside the gene matches. CDR3 nucleotides: TGTGCCAGCAGCTCCGCTGAGCGGGGGAGCACAGATACGCAGTATTTT. It translates to CASSSAERGSTDTQYF.

In this sample, this clonotype turned up once. The chain joins TRBV4-1 to TRBJ2-1, with TRBD2 matching 7 bases. CDR3 size: 18 residues. CDR1 and CDR2 from the germline V gene are MGHRA and YSYEKL. Trimming at V came to 0 bases and at J to 3 bases, leaving 11 bases not matched to a gene. The CDR3 sequence is CASSQDSVGPGGYNEQFF. The CDR3 DNA is TGCGCCAGCAGCCAAGATTCGGTAGGGCCGGGGGGCTACAATGAGCAGTTCTTC.

With regard to this clonotype: A much larger clone lies a single base off, so this may be a read error. The genes are TRBV12-3 or TRBV12-4 and TRBJ1-2, with TRBD1 as a possible D gene (5 bases). The CDR3 extends over 14 amino acids. V dropped 6 bases and J dropped 4 bases, with 15 bases sitting between them. The CDR3 bases are TGTGCCAGCAGCACGGGACGGAGGGTCTATGGCTACACCTTC. This encodes CASSTGRRVYGYTF.

Only a few counts were recorded for this clonotype. V usage is TRBV24-1 and J usage is TRBJ1-4, with D unclear. CDR3 length: 13 amino acids. Germline CDR1 and CDR2: KGHDR and SFDVKD. V lost 7 bases to trimming and J lost 5 bases, with 10 bases between them. This chain's CDR3 is CATSRSPNEKLFF. The CDR3, as DNA: TGTGCCACCAGCCGAAGCCCGAATGAAAAACTGTTTTTT.

This clonotype was picked up a small number of times. The rearrangement links TRBV27 to TRBJ2-1; tentative D call: TRBD1 (6 bases). Germline V gene lookup returns CDR1 MNHEY and CDR2 SMNVEV (reference sequence). V was cut by 6 bases and J by 1 base, with 13 bases left in between. The length of the CDR3 is 15 residues. For the CDR3, the DNA is TGTGCCAGCAGCCCCGAGGGGGTGTCCTACAATGAGCAGTTCTTC. Protein: CASSPEGVSYNEQFF.

This clonotype was seen repeatedly, ten times or more. The rearrangement joins TRBV12-3 or TRBV12-4 to TRBJ2-3, with 8 bases that match TRBD2. The CDR3 has 14 residues. The ends lost 4 bases at V and 4 bases at J; junction bases unmatched: 4. CDR3 bases: TGTGCCAGCAGTTCGACCGGGAGGGCAGATACGCAGTATTTT. It encodes CASSSTGRADTQYF.

This clonotype was picked up a small number of times. The chain uses TRBV27 and TRBJ1-1, with D possibly matching TRBD1 (6 bases). V shed 3 bases and J shed 5 bases, with 13 bases lying between them. CDR3 size: 14 residues. Germline CDR1 is MNHEY and CDR2 is SMNVEV (reference sequence). CDR3 bases: TGTGCCAGCAGTTTGTCGGCAACAGGGACTGAAGCTTTCTTT. Protein product: CASSLSATGTEAFF.

This clonotype was seen a few times. This rearrangement joins TRBV20-1 to TRBJ2-3; 10 bases map to TRBD2. Germline assignment: CDR1 DFQATT and CDR2 SNEGSKA (reference sequence). V lost 6 bases to trimming and J lost 1 base; unmatched junction nucleotides: 7. The CDR3 length is 15 residues. CDR3 region: CSAPTSGMRTDTQYF. For the CDR3, the DNA is TGCAGTGCGCCAACTAGCGGGATGCGCACAGATACGCAGTATTTT.

The rearrangement links TRBV9 to TRBJ2-3; TRBD2 matches at 8 bases. Germline CDR1 reads SGDLS; CDR2 reads YYNGEE. The V segment lost 3 bases and the J segment 4 bases; nucleotides outside the gene matches: 19. CDR3 length: 19 amino acids. The CDR3 bases are TGTGCCAGCAGCGCCCTACCCCTGAGGGCGGGAGGAATAGCAGATACGCAGTATTTT. This translates into CASSALPLRAGGIADTQYF.

This clonotype was seen a few times. This chain links TRBV7-2 with TRBJ1-1; 7 nucleotides line up with TRBD1. The CDR3 totals 13 residues. The ends lost 5 bases at V and 6 bases at J; junction bases unmatched: 6. The germline V gene has CDR1 SGHTA and CDR2 FQGNSA. The CDR3 DNA reads as TGTGCCAGCAGCCTCAAGGGGGCTTCTGAAGCTTTCTTT. The encoded protein is CASSLKGASEAFF.

The chain carries TRBV29-1 and TRBJ2-7; 12 nucleotides agree with TRBD2. Looked up from germline, CDR1 is SQVTM and CDR2 is ANQGSEA. The V gene end was trimmed by 6 bases and the J gene end by 4 bases; junction bases not matched to a gene: 7. This CDR3 is built from 14 residues. The CDR3 nucleotides are TGCAGCGTGTCCGGGACTAGCGGGTTATACGAGCAGTACTTC. As protein: CSVSGTSGLYEQYF.

On this clonotype itself: This may be a read error: a much more frequent sequence differs by one nucleotide. This chain connects TRBV28 to TRBJ2-4, with 9 bases aligning to TRBD1. The J segment lost 13 bases and the V segment lost 7 bases, leaving 14 bases of the junction unmatched. CDR3 length equals 14 residues. Germline-derived CDR1 and CDR2 are MDHEN and SYDVKM. The CDR3 protein is CASIQDRGRYKQYF. The CDR3 DNA follows: TGTGCCAGCATCCAAGACAGGGGGAGATACAAGCAGTACTTC.

This clonotype was seen a handful of times. The chain recombines TRBV29-1 with TRBJ2-7; D is perhaps TRBD2 (5 bases). The CDR3 contains 13 residues. The V end lost 4 bases, the J end lost 3 bases, and 13 bases lay between the germline ends. CDR1 and CDR2 from the germline V gene are SQVTM and ANQGSEA. CDR3 protein: CSVVNAGLYEQYF. The CDR3 coding sequence is TGCAGCGTTGTGAACGCGGGCCTCTACGAGCAGTACTTC.